This is a list of T cell receptor beta chains from one sample in a study of early T cells in non-severe SARS-CoV-2 infection. TCRdb independently ran MiXCR on the 5' RACE reads; one entry per CDR3 protein. The sample contains 50,000 to 65,000 distinct CDR3 sequences, roughly an eighth of which appear only once. Material: whole blood. The receptors derive from an adult who was a healthcare worker with PCR-confirmed SARS-CoV-2 infection or an uninfected control (not recorded which). CDR3s include the opening cysteine and the closing phenylalanine or tryptophan. The D gene is left open where the match is weak. A row's size may be missing; if present it is once, few, many or a size class.

clone size	CDR3 length	D gene	V gene	J gene	CDR3 DNA	CDR3 protein
NA	10	NA	TRBV28	TRBJ1-1	TGTGCCAGCAGTTTGTCTGAAGCTTTCTTT	CASSLSEAFF
NA	16	NA	TRBV3-1	TRBJ1-2	TGTGCCAGCAGCCGGGACATCCAGGTGCCTAACTATGGCTACACCTTC	CASSRDIQVPNYGYTF
many	15	TRBD2	TRBV6-6	TRBJ2-5	TGTGCCAGCAGCAAGGGACTAGCGGGGCAAGAGACCCAGTACTTC	CASSKGLAGQETQYF
few	16	TRBD2	TRBV9	TRBJ2-1	TGTGCCAGCAGCGTAGAAACAAGCGGGGGGTTCAATGAGCAGTTCTTC	CASSVETSGGFNEQFF
many	15	TRBD2	TRBV20-1	TRBJ2-1	TGCAGTGCTACCCCTGGGACTAGCGGATGGGATGAGCAGTTCTTC	CSATPGTSGWDEQFF
NA	15	TRBD2	TRBV20-1	TRBJ2-5	TGCAGTGCTAGTCGTTCTAGCGGGGTCCAAGAGACCCAGTACTTC	CSASRSSGVQETQYF
few	14	TRBD1	TRBV7-3	TRBJ1-1	TGTGCCAGCAGCCCAAAAGGGACAGACACTGAAGCTTTCTTT	CASSPKGTDTEAFF
NA	17	TRBD1	TRBV3-1	TRBJ1-1	TGTGCCAGCAGCCAAGCCGGGACAGGGGCCTATAGGGCTGAAGCTTTCTTT	CASSQAGTGAYRAEAFF
many	17	NA	TRBV4-2	TRBJ2-1	TGTGCCAGCAGCCAAGTTCTCGCGCGAAGCTCCTACAATGAGCAGTTCTTC	CASSQVLARSSYNEQFF
NA	13	NA	TRBV10-2	TRBJ2-7	TGCGCCACCTCCTGGACGGGTAATTACGAGCAGTACTTC	CATSWTGNYEQYF
many	13	NA	TRBV5-1	TRBJ1-1	TGCGCCAGCAGCATGGGCGCGAACACTGAAGCTTTCTTT	CASSMGANTEAFF
few	15	TRBD1	TRBV3-1	TRBJ1-2	TGTGCCAGCAGCCGTGGACAGGGGGGCAACTATGGCTACACCTTC	CASSRGQGGNYGYTF
few	15	TRBD1	TRBV2	TRBJ1-5	TGTGCCAGCAGAGGCGGGACAGGGAGCAATCAGCCCCAGCATTTT	CASRGGTGSNQPQHF
many	15	NA	TRBV7-9	TRBJ2-6	TGTGCCAGCAGCTTAGAGCCGTCTGGGGCCAACGTCCTGACTTTC	CASSLEPSGANVLTF
few	15	NA	TRBV13	TRBJ2-2	TGTGCCAGCAGCCCCCGGGCCGCGAACACCGGGGAGCTGTTTTTT	CASSPRAANTGELFF
few	15	TRBD1	TRBV20-1	TRBJ2-1	TGCAGTGCTAGGATGGGACAGGGGGCTTACAATGAGCAGTTCTTC	CSARMGQGAYNEQFF
few	15	TRBD1	TRBV6-5	TRBJ1-4	TGTGCCAGCAGTTACTCGACAGGGGCAGGGGAAAAACTGTTTTTT	CASSYSTGAGEKLFF
NA	14	TRBD2	TRBV4-3	TRBJ2-7	TGCGCCAGCAGCCCGCAGCTAGCGGGGGGATGGCAGTACTTC	CASSPQLAGGWQYF
few	14	NA	TRBV5-1	TRBJ1-2	TGCGCCAGCAGCTTGGCCATATCGGGGGATGGCTACACCTTC	CASSLAISGDGYTF
many	15	NA	TRBV4-1	TRBJ1-2	TGCGCCAGCAGCCAAGATACCCCAGGGTACTATGGCTACACCTTC	CASSQDTPGYYGYTF
few	14	NA	TRBV2	TRBJ1-5	TGTGCCAGCAGTGAAGATGCAGCCGATCAGCCCCAGCATTTT	CASSEDAADQPQHF
few	16	TRBD2	TRBV7-2	TRBJ2-5	TGTGCCAGCAGCTTAGGGGGACTAACGTACCAAGAGACCCAGTACTTC	CASSLGGLTYQETQYF
few	16	NA	TRBV20-1	TRBJ1-1	TGCAGTGCTAGAGAGGGATCAGGGATGGGCGGGACTGAAGCTTTCTTT	CSAREGSGMGGTEAFF
few	14	NA	TRBV6-2/TRBV6-3	TRBJ2-3	TGTGCCAGCAGTTATCTCACGGCGGGAGATACGCAGTATTTT	CASSYLTAGDTQYF
few	18	TRBD1	TRBV6-2/TRBV6-3	TRBJ1-1	TGTGCCAGCAGTTACTTCGGGCAGGGGGCTCGCTTGGGCACTGAAGCTTTCTTT	CASSYFGQGARLGTEAFF
few	13	NA	TRBV19	TRBJ1-5	TGTGCCAGTAGCCCCAGGGTGGGTCAGCCCCAGCATTTT	CASSPRVGQPQHF
many	15	TRBD1	TRBV6-5	TRBJ1-1	TGTGCCAGCACCCGGACAGGACTCGGGAACACTGAAGCTTTCTTT	CASTRTGLGNTEAFF
few	15	NA	TRBV9	TRBJ2-2	TGTGCCAGCAGCTCAAGACAGGTCCGCGGCGGGGAGCTGTTTTTT	CASSSRQVRGGELFF
many	13	NA	TRBV5-6	TRBJ2-7	TGTGCCAGCAGCTACGTTTCCGAATACGAGCAGTACTTC	CASSYVSEYEQYF
NA	14	NA	TRBV6-5	TRBJ1-4	TGTGCCAGCAGCTTGACCGGGAGTAGGGAAAAACTGTTTTTT	CASSLTGSREKLFF
many	17	TRBD2	TRBV11-2	TRBJ2-3	TGTGCCAGCAGCATAGGACTAGCGGGGGTCGGCGCAGATACGCAGTATTTT	CASSIGLAGVGADTQYF
once	19	NA	TRBV28	TRBJ2-7	TGTGCCAGCAGTTTTGGACTTGGGGTACAGGGGGGGACCTCCTACGAGCAGTACTTC	CASSFGLGVQGGTSYEQYF
NA	20	TRBD2	TRBV10-1	TRBJ2-1	TGCGCCAGCAGTGAGTCCGGACTAGCGGGGGGGCCGAGTCCTCTCAATGAGCAGTTCTTC	CASSESGLAGGPSPLNEQFF
many	16	NA	TRBV7-9	TRBJ2-1	TGTGCCAGCAGCAAACAGCGCGGAGCCTCCTACAATGAGCAGTTCTTC	CASSKQRGASYNEQFF
NA	15	NA	TRBV20-1	TRBJ1-4	TGCAGTGCTAGAGATTGGGGGGCAACTAATGAAAAACTGTTTTTT	CSARDWGATNEKLFF
NA	13	NA	TRBV27	TRBJ1-1	TGTGCCAGCACCGGCTTGGGGAACACTGAAGCTTTCTTT	CASTGLGNTEAFF
many	14	TRBD1	TRBV7-8	TRBJ2-7	TGTGCCAGCAGCTTAGGCCACAGGGGTAGCGAGCAGTACTTC	CASSLGHRGSEQYF
NA	15	TRBD1	TRBV3-1	TRBJ2-5	TGTGCCAGCAGCCAAGACGCAGGGGGCCAAGAGACCCAGTACTTC	CASSQDAGGQETQYF
many	14	TRBD1	TRBV6-2/TRBV6-3	TRBJ2-1	TGTGCCAGCAGGACAGGGGCCCCAGGCAATGAGCAGTTCTTC	CASRTGAPGNEQFF
NA	11	NA	TRBV12-5	TRBJ1-1	TGTGCTAGTGGTTTGGGAACTGAAGCTTTCTTT	CASGLGTEAFF
NA	11	NA	TRBV29-1	TRBJ2-3	TGCAGCGTTGAACCCCTGGATACGCAGTATTTT	CSVEPLDTQYF
many	16	NA	TRBV27	TRBJ2-2	TGTGCCAGCAGTGAAACCCTCTCGACAGCAACCGGGGAGCTGTTTTTT	CASSETLSTATGELFF
few	13	NA	TRBV29-1	TRBJ1-2	TGCAGCGCCGGGGCGGTCCCTGCCAACGGCTACACCTTC	CSAGAVPANGYTF
NA	14	TRBD2	TRBV20-1	TRBJ2-3	TGCAGTGCTGCTCGTAGCGGGGGGACCGATACGCAGTATTTT	CSAARSGGTDTQYF
many	16	NA	TRBV7-8	TRBJ1-1	TGTGCCAGCAGCTCCCTCCTTAGGAACCAGAACACTGAAGCTTTCTTT	CASSSLLRNQNTEAFF
few	16	NA	TRBV5-1	TRBJ1-1	TGCGCCAGCAGCTTGGCGGACAGAGGTGGGAGGACTGAAGCTTTCTTT	CASSLADRGGRTEAFF
NA	14	TRBD1	TRBV12-3/TRBV12-4	TRBJ1-1	TGTGCCAGCAGACCCGGGACAGCTAACACTGAAGCTTTCTTT	CASRPGTANTEAFF
once	13	TRBD1	TRBV29-1	TRBJ1-1	TGCAGCGTTAAAGGGACAGGGAACACTGAAGCTTTCTTT	CSVKGTGNTEAFF
few	19	TRBD2	TRBV6-2/TRBV6-3	TRBJ2-3	TGTGCCAGCACGAAAACGACTAGCGGGGGGTTTGGACGCACAGATACGCAGTATTTT	CASTKTTSGGFGRTDTQYF
NA	13	TRBD2	TRBV6-1	TRBJ2-3	TGTGCCAGCAGAACGACTAGCGGGGATACGCAGTATTTT	CASRTTSGDTQYF
many	14	TRBD1	TRBV2	TRBJ2-7	TGTGCCAGCACCCGGACAGGGAGCTCCTACGAGCAGTACTTC	CASTRTGSSYEQYF
few	15	TRBD1	TRBV6-6	TRBJ1-1	TGTGCCAGCAGACCCACAGGGGGCCAGATCACTGAAGCTTTCTTT	CASRPTGGQITEAFF
many	14	NA	TRBV12-3/TRBV12-4	TRBJ2-7	TGTGCCAGCACGCCGGGGAGTACCCCTTACGAGCAGTACTTC	CASTPGSTPYEQYF
many	15	NA	TRBV30	TRBJ1-4	TGTGCCTGGAGTGTACGGGTGGCATTAAATGAAAAACTGTTTTTT	CAWSVRVALNEKLFF
few	14	NA	TRBV20-1	TRBJ2-2	TGCAGTGCTAGATCGGGCCTGAACACCGGGGAGCTGTTTTTT	CSARSGLNTGELFF
NA	14	NA	TRBV29-1	TRBJ2-1	TGCAGCGTTGAAGACAGGAGCTCCTACAATGAGCAGTTCTTC	CSVEDRSSYNEQFF
NA	12	NA	TRBV2	TRBJ1-5	TGTGCCAGCAGGAATAGCAATCAGCCCCAGCATTTT	CASRNSNQPQHF
many	14	NA	TRBV3-1	TRBJ1-2	TGTGCCAGCAGCTACGGGACGGCAAACTATGGCTACACCTTC	CASSYGTANYGYTF
many	14	TRBD1	TRBV19	TRBJ1-2	TGTGCCAGTAACCTACAGGGGGTCTTCGCGGGCTACACCTTC	CASNLQGVFAGYTF